A selection of T cell receptor beta chains follows, all from one sample in a study of blood T cell repertoires in COVID-19. Repertoires were generated with immunoSEQ multiplex PCR, while TCRdb's copy carries only in-frame clones and drops some. Of 90,000 or so clones in the sample, 90% are singletons; the top ten hold more than 3.5%. Sequenced material: peripheral blood. These receptor sequences come from a woman aged 80 or over with active or convalescent COVID-19. CDR3s include the opening cysteine and the closing phenylalanine or tryptophan. The order of the fields is D gene, J gene, V gene, clone size, CDR3 protein, CDR3 DNA. D genes are given only for firm matches. Clone size is given for some rows only: seen once, a few or many times, or a class if the clone is expanded.

D: TRBD2; J: TRBJ2-7; V: TRBV13; size: .; CDR3: CASTLAGTYEQYF; DNA: TGTGCCAGCACCCTAGCGGGGACCTACGAGCAGTACTTC
D: .; J: TRBJ2-2; V: TRBV28; size: .; CDR3: CASSRVTGELFF; DNA: TGTGCCAGCAGTCGGGTAACCGGGGAGCTGTTTTTT
D: .; J: TRBJ1-1; V: TRBV11-2; size: .; CDR3: CASHRPGGSEAFF; DNA: TGTGCCAGCCACCGGCCGGGGGGGTCTGAAGCTTTCTTT
D: .; J: TRBJ1-1; V: TRBV19; size: .; CDR3: CASSWGVTEAFF; DNA: TGTGCCAGTAGCTGGGGGGTCACTGAAGCTTTCTTT
D: .; J: TRBJ2-7; V: TRBV14; size: .; CDR3: CASSQDWRTGSEDEQYF; DNA: TGTGCCAGCAGCCAAGATTGGCGAACAGGGTCCGAAGACGAGCAGTACTTC
D: .; J: TRBJ2-1; V: TRBV6-5; size: .; CDR3: CASRIKRASYNEQFF; DNA: TGTGCCAGCAGAATTAAGCGGGCCTCCTACAATGAGCAGTTCTTC
D: TRBD2; J: TRBJ2-1; V: TRBV6-4; size: .; CDR3: CASSPTPGLAYNEQFF; DNA: TGTGCCAGCAGCCCGACCCCGGGACTAGCCTACAATGAGCAGTTCTTC
D: TRBD2; J: TRBJ2-2; V: TRBV9; size: .; CDR3: CASSVAGGGLTGELFF; DNA: TGTGCCAGCAGCGTAGCGGGAGGGGGTCTCACCGGGGAGCTGTTTTTT
D: TRBD2; J: TRBJ2-7; V: TRBV6-1; size: .; CDR3: CASSETSGSWGEQYF; DNA: TGTGCCAGCAGTGAGACTAGCGGGAGCTGGGGCGAGCAGTACTTC
D: .; J: TRBJ1-1; V: TRBV6-5; size: .; CDR3: CASSYSWGRTEAFF; DNA: TGTGCCAGCAGTTACTCGTGGGGGAGGACTGAAGCTTTCTTT
D: .; J: TRBJ2-1; V: TRBV5-6; size: .; CDR3: CASSPTGYNEQFF; DNA: TGTGCCAGCAGCCCTACAGGTTACAATGAGCAGTTCTTC
D: TRBD1; J: TRBJ2-1; V: TRBV6-5; size: .; CDR3: CASSLGQGPYNEQFF; DNA: TGTGCCAGCAGTTTAGGACAGGGTCCGTACAATGAGCAGTTCTTC
D: TRBD2; J: TRBJ2-5; V: TRBV29-1; size: .; CDR3: CSVFPLGGQETQYF; DNA: TGCAGCGTTTTCCCCTTGGGGGGGCAAGAGACCCAGTACTTC
D: TRBD2; J: TRBJ2-1; V: TRBV11-2; size: .; CDR3: CASSPGTSGSTYNEQFF; DNA: TGTGCCAGCAGCCCGGGGACTAGCGGGAGCACGTACAATGAGCAGTTCTTC
D: TRBD1; J: TRBJ2-5; V: TRBV5-1; size: .; CDR3: CASSLDRGRGKTQYF; DNA: TGCGCCAGCAGCTTGGACCGAGGCAGGGGGAAGACCCAGTACTTC
D: .; J: TRBJ2-1; V: TRBV7-9; size: .; CDR3: CASSLELVKDEQFF; DNA: TGTGCCAGCAGCTTAGAGCTAGTTAAGGATGAGCAGTTCTTC
D: TRBD1; J: TRBJ1-5; V: TRBV11-2; size: .; CDR3: CASSSGQGRSHQPQHF; DNA: TGTGCCAGCAGCTCAGGACAGGGGCGGAGTCATCAGCCCCAGCATTTT
D: .; J: TRBJ1-5; V: TRBV9; size: .; CDR3: CASSGRIDQPQHF; DNA: TGTGCCAGCAGCGGGCGGATAGATCAGCCCCAGCATTTT
D: TRBD2; J: TRBJ2-1; V: TRBV19; size: .; CDR3: CASSLLAGGRNEQFF; DNA: TGTGCCAGTAGCCTACTAGCGGGAGGTAGGAATGAGCAGTTCTTC
D: TRBD2; J: TRBJ2-7; V: TRBV14; size: .; CDR3: CASSPMLAGGPRSYEQYF; DNA: TGTGCCAGCAGCCCTATGCTAGCGGGAGGGCCACGGAGCTACGAGCAGTACTTC
D: TRBD2; J: TRBJ2-1; V: TRBV28; size: .; CDR3: CASSPAGGPEPEQFF; DNA: TGTGCCAGCAGTCCTGCGGGAGGCCCAGAACCCGAGCAGTTCTTC
D: .; J: TRBJ2-2; V: TRBV28; size: .; CDR3: CASSLPGTNTGELFF; DNA: TGTGCCAGCAGTTTGCCAGGGACGAACACCGGGGAGCTGTTTTTT
D: TRBD2; J: TRBJ2-1; V: TRBV7-2; size: .; CDR3: CASSSAGTSGIYNEQFF; DNA: TGTGCCAGCAGCTCCGCGGGGACTAGCGGGATCTACAATGAGCAGTTCTTC
D: TRBD1; J: TRBJ2-1; V: TRBV30; size: .; CDR3: CAWSDRGPYNEQFF; DNA: TGTGCCTGGAGTGACAGGGGGCCCTACAATGAGCAGTTCTTC
D: TRBD2; J: TRBJ2-3; V: TRBV4-3; size: .; CDR3: CASSQGLAGGPSTDTQYF; DNA: TGCGCCAGCAGCCAGGGACTAGCGGGAGGGCCTAGCACAGATACGCAGTATTTT
D: .; J: TRBJ2-7; V: TRBV12-3/TRBV12-4; size: .; CDR3: CASSLRGGYEQYF; DNA: TGTGCCAGCAGTTTAAGGGGCGGCTACGAGCAGTACTTC
D: .; J: TRBJ1-1; V: TRBV28; size: .; CDR3: CASSLSSTGNTEAFF; DNA: TGTGCCAGCAGTTTAAGCTCCACAGGGAACACTGAAGCTTTCTTT
D: TRBD2; J: TRBJ2-1; V: TRBV2; size: few; CDR3: CASSTFSGRRNEQFF; DNA: TGTGCCAGCAGCACATTTAGCGGGAGGAGAAATGAGCAGTTCTTC
D: .; J: TRBJ1-2; V: TRBV9; size: .; CDR3: CASSEQQGNYGYTF; DNA: TGTGCCAGCAGCGAACAACAGGGCAACTATGGCTACACCTTC
D: .; J: TRBJ1-5; V: TRBV19; size: .; CDR3: CASSIRDSNQPQHF; DNA: TGTGCCAGTAGTATTAGAGATAGCAATCAGCCCCAGCATTTT
D: .; J: TRBJ2-2; V: TRBV9; size: .; CDR3: CASSVASASGTWTGELFF; DNA: TGTGCCAGCAGCGTAGCTTCGGCGTCCGGGACTTGGACCGGGGAGCTGTTTTTT
D: TRBD2; J: TRBJ2-3; V: TRBV7-9; size: .; CDR3: CASSSTSGRTDTQYF; DNA: TGTGCCAGCAGTTCCACTAGCGGGAGAACAGATACGCAGTATTTT
D: TRBD1; J: TRBJ2-2; V: TRBV19; size: few; CDR3: CASKASGGFGELFF; DNA: TGTGCCAGTAAGGCCTCAGGGGGTTTTGGGGAGCTGTTTTTT
D: .; J: TRBJ1-3; V: TRBV5-1; size: few; CDR3: CASSLSFSSGNTIYF; DNA: TGCGCCAGCAGCTTGTCTTTTAGCTCTGGAAACACCATATATTTT
D: .; J: TRBJ1-5; V: TRBV29-1; size: .; CDR3: CSVGNRNQPQHF; DNA: TGCAGCGTTGGCAACAGGAATCAGCCCCAGCATTTT
D: .; J: TRBJ1-2; V: TRBV3-1/TRBV3-2; size: .; CDR3: CASSQNPRDLAYGYTF; DNA: TGTGCCAGCAGCCAAAATCCCAGGGATCTCGCCTATGGCTACACCTTC
D: TRBD1; J: TRBJ2-2; V: TRBV29-1; size: .; CDR3: CSGQGGVRTGELFF; DNA: TGCAGCGGACAGGGTGGTGTTAGGACCGGGGAGCTGTTTTTT
D: .; J: TRBJ2-7; V: TRBV19; size: .; CDR3: CASSSLDGTYEQYF; DNA: TGTGCCAGTAGTTCTTTGGACGGGACCTACGAGCAGTACTTC
D: .; J: TRBJ1-5; V: TRBV5-5; size: .; CDR3: CASSLIGGNQPQHF; DNA: TGTGCCAGCAGCTTGATAGGAGGCAATCAGCCCCAGCATTTT
D: .; J: TRBJ2-5; V: TRBV9; size: .; CDR3: CASSGERVGQETQYF; DNA: TGTGCCAGCAGTGGTGAGAGAGTCGGGCAAGAGACCCAGTACTTC
D: .; J: TRBJ1-6; V: TRBV19; size: once; CDR3: CASNLRRSPLHF; DNA: TGTGCCAGTAATCTGAGGCGTTCACCCCTCCACTTT
D: .; J: TRBJ2-5; V: TRBV30; size: .; CDR3: CAWNRDTQETQYF; DNA: TGTGCCTGGAACCGGGACACCCAAGAGACCCAGTACTTC
D: .; J: TRBJ1-1; V: TRBV19; size: .; CDR3: CASSTGQLPGAAFF; DNA: TGTGCCAGTAGTACTGGACAGCTCCCTGGCGCAGCTTTCTTT
D: .; J: TRBJ2-3; V: TRBV10-3; size: .; CDR3: CAISVTSSRTASSTDTQYF; DNA: TGTGCCATCAGTGTTACTAGCTCCCGGACCGCCTCTAGCACAGATACGCAGTATTTT
D: TRBD1; J: TRBJ1-6; V: TRBV7-2; size: .; CDR3: CASSLLTGGGSYNSPLHF; DNA: TGTGCCAGCAGCTTGTTGACAGGGGGCGGGTCGTATAATTCACCCCTCCACTTT
D: .; J: TRBJ2-7; V: TRBV19; size: .; CDR3: CASSGRGPYEQYF; DNA: TGTGCCAGTAGTGGGAGAGGACCCTACGAGCAGTACTTC
D: TRBD2; J: TRBJ2-3; V: TRBV9; size: .; CDR3: CASSVEAGGGPTDTQYF; DNA: TGTGCCAGCAGCGTTGAAGCGGGAGGGGGCCCCACAGATACACAGTATTTT
D: TRBD1; J: TRBJ2-7; V: TRBV2; size: .; CDR3: CASSEMGQGLYEQYF; DNA: TGTGCCAGCAGTGAGATGGGACAGGGGCTCTACGAGCAGTACTTC
D: TRBD2; J: TRBJ2-7; V: TRBV2; size: .; CDR3: CASTSLSGRLTYEQYF; DNA: TGTGCCAGCACCAGCTTGAGCGGGAGACTTACCTACGAGCAGTACTTC
D: TRBD2; J: TRBJ2-5; V: TRBV25-1; size: .; CDR3: CASSVLRRLADQETQYF; DNA: TGTGCCAGCAGTGTTCTTCGAAGACTAGCGGATCAAGAGACCCAGTACTTC
D: .; J: TRBJ2-7; V: TRBV28; size: .; CDR3: CASSSSGPEQYF; DNA: TGTGCCAGCAGTTCCTCGGGTCCCGAGCAGTACTTC
D: TRBD1; J: TRBJ1-5; V: TRBV5-6; size: once; CDR3: CASSFWTGTNPDQPQHF; DNA: TGTGCCAGCAGCTTCTGGACAGGAACAAATCCGGATCAGCCCCAGCATTTT
D: TRBD1; J: TRBJ1-4; V: TRBV9; size: .; CDR3: CASSVGTGGPTNEKLFF; DNA: TGTGCCAGCAGCGTAGGGACAGGGGGACCAACTAATGAAAAACTGTTTTTT
D: TRBD1; J: TRBJ2-4; V: TRBV28; size: .; CDR3: CASSLRGVGTGGEVAKNIQYF; DNA: TGTGCCAGCAGCCTTAGGGGAGTAGGGACAGGGGGCGAGGTAGCCAAAAACATTCAGTACTTC
D: .; J: TRBJ2-7; V: TRBV11-2; size: .; CDR3: CASSLGRQYF; DNA: TGTGCCAGCAGCTTAGGTAGGCAGTACTTC